The clone carrying this TCR beta chain occurred many times. Trimming left V 8 bases short and J 3 bases short, with 13 bases between. CDR3 length: 13 residues. CDR1 and CDR2 (germline): MNHEY, SVGEGT. The data belong to a study of T cells of healthy individuals. Via MiXCR, TCRdb re-called the 5' RACE reads, giving one row per CDR3 protein. This table holds approximately 52,000 distinct CDR3 sequences, roughly 14% found once. This receptor was identified in a human donor in good health. The chain links TRBV6-2 or TRBV6-3 to TRBJ1-2, with a possible D match to TRBD1 (5 bases). The CDR3 reads CASCFAGHYGYTF. The CDR3 DNA reads as TGTGCCAGCTGCTTCGCAGGGCACTATGGCTACACCTTC.